Given below is one T cell receptor (beta chain) in context. There is no known antigen for this receptor. Base qualities are not provided; no much larger clone lies one nucleotide away. These data are taken from a study of T-cell memory formation after mild COVID-19 (dated by TCRdb to about 2021). Looking at the study overall: TCR sequence clusters from the two donors were largely donor specific. Two young, previously healthy adult volunteers, one female and one male, were included in the cohort. In a couple of donors, T-cell clones that expanded and contracted after mild COVID-19 were tracked by sequencing TCRalpha and TCRbeta repertoires over time. Study-wide conclusions, independent of this receptor: Contracting CD4+ clones turned up mainly in the CM and EM memory subsets, whereas EMRA was where CD8+ clones were enriched. Some responding clones were detected in pre-infection memory, which suggested that pre-existing cross-reactive memory T cells had joined the SARS-CoV-2 response. From day 15 to 85, contracting clones showed balanced CD4/CD8 phenotypes, whereas a second wave of clones that expanded from day 15 to 37 leaned towards CD4+. The second-wave clones that peaked on day 37 were not confirmed to be SARS-CoV-2 specific. Only a couple of mild cases were covered in the study, and larger cohorts including severe cases with pre-infection samples were considered necessary.

PBMCs were isolated by Ficoll-Paque density gradient centrifugation. CDR1 MGHDK and CDR2 SYGVNS were looked up in the germline V gene. The CDR3 runs 17 residues from the cysteine to the phenylalanine. Just the 51-base CDR3 DNA is kept, in frame starting at base 1. Compared with germline, V lacks 4 bases and J lacks 6 bases; bases without a gene match: 11. Sequencing was performed on an Illumina NovaSeq 6000. Using 5'RACE with constant-segment primers, TCRalpha and TCRbeta cDNA libraries were constructed, with sample barcodes and unique molecular identifiers added in the process. Trizol reagent was used to extract RNA from every sample. Libraries were amplified in two PCR steps, with a second sample barcode and Illumina TruSeq adapters added in the second step. Sequencing of libraries was performed on an Illumina NovaSeq with 2 x 150 bp paired-end reads. Concerning the study's data processing: Demultiplexing of reads and collapsing into UMI-guided consensus sequences were performed with migec v1.2.7. With mixcr v2.1.11, UMI consensuses were aligned to TRA and TRB V and J templates and assembled into clonotypes. A clonotype was counted as expanded or contracted only if both edgeR and NoisET called the change significant, with noise models trained on biological replicates. For edgeR calls, the cutoffs were a false discovery rate-adjusted p below 0.01 and a log2 fold-change threshold of 1. As an exploratory analysis of dynamics, max-normalized trajectories of the 1000 most abundant clonotypes were examined with PCA combined with hierarchical clustering. Separately sequenced CD4+ and CD8+ repertoires were used to assign the CD4 or CD8 phenotype of responding clones. TCRdb redid the processing of the public reads, applying fastp at Q25 and MiXCR, and retained in-frame beta chains. Rows with one shared CDR3 protein collapse into an entry with the most common genes and DNA. For this entry, the V and J calls and clone size follow TCRdb and not the study's own pipeline. This sample has nearly 350,000 distinct CDR3 sequences in its table, and over 10% of those were observed once. In total, the top ten clones hold about a fifth of the sample.

In this chain, TRBV25-1 is recombined with TRBJ2-4, with 11 bases in between that match TRBD2. Sequencing input: PBMCs or a T cell subset sorted from them (not recorded which). The clonotype comes from a man aged 18-30 years who had mild COVID-19 (a few samples of this study predate the infection). The sample titles of this study are shuffled in the database, so cell type and time point are left out; the donor was told from shared clones. CDR3 sequence: CASSGLGASGGTNIQYF. The DNA sequence is TGTGCCAGCAGTGGCCTCGGGGCTAGCGGGGGGACAAACATTCAGTACTTC.